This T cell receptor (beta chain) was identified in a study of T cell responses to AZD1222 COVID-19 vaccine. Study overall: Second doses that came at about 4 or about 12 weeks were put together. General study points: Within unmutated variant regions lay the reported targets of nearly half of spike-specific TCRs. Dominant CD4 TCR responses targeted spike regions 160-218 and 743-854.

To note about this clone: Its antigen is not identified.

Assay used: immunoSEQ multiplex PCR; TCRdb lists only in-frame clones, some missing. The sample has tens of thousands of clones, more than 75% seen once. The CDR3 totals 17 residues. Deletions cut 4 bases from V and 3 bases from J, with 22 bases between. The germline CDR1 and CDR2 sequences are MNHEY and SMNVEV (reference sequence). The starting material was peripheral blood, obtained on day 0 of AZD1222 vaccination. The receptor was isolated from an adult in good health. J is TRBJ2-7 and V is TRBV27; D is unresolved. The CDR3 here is CASSSNPSEAELYEQYF. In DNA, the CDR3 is TGTGCCAGCAGTTCCAACCCTTCGGAAGCAGAACTCTACGAGCAGTACTTC.